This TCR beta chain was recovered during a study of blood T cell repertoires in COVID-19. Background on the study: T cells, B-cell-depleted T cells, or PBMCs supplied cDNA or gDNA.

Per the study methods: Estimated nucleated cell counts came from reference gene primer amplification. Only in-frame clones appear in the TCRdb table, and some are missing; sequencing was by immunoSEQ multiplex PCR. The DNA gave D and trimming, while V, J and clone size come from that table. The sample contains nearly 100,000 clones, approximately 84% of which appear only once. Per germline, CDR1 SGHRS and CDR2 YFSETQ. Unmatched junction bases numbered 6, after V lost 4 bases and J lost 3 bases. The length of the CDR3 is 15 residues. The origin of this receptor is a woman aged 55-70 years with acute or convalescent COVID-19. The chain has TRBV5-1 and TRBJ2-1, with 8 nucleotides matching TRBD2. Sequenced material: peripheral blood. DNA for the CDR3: TGCGCCAGCAGCGAAACTAGCGGCCACTACAATGAGCAGTTCTTC. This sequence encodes CASSETSGHYNEQFF.